Included here is one T cell receptor beta chain sequence, with context. Germline CDR1 reads SQVTM; CDR2 reads ANQGSEA. The CDR3 runs to 13 residues. Losses at the gene ends were 6 bases for V and 6 bases for J; bases not matched to a gene: 8. The source of the sample is a study of blood T cell repertoires in COVID-19. For the study at large: Specimens from acute and convalescent COVID-19 originated in the United States, Italy and Spain. PBMCs, B-cell-depleted T cells, or T cells provided the cDNA or gDNA that made up the material.

Original data processing: Estimated nucleated cell counts came from reference gene primer amplification. Using immunoSEQ multiplex PCR, the repertoire was profiled, and TCRdb retains in-frame clones only, with some absent. The V and J calls and clone size come from that table; D and trimming were worked out from the DNA. The sample lists about 40,000 clones, around nine tenths occurring once. This clonotype was obtained from a woman between 65 and 79 years old with acute or convalescent COVID-19. Source material: peripheral blood. The genes are TRBV29-1 and TRBJ1-2; 9 nucleotides align to TRBD1. CDR3 loop: CSVLGTGSNGYTF. The CDR3 DNA sequence: TGCAGCGTGCTGGGGACAGGGTCCAATGGCTACACCTTC.